This TCR beta chain comes out of a study of shared clonotypes between healthy human individuals. Whole-study context: Aged 18 to 49, the donors were a couple of women and a few men. Per donor, three plates held CD4 naive cells, three held CD4 memory, two held CD8 naive and one held CD8 memory.

Here immunoSEQ multiplex PCR was the method, and the copy in TCRdb shows in-frame clones only, minus some. The sample lists 1.5 million to 2.5 million clones, about 95% seen once, with less than 1.5% in the top ten. To note about this clone: Antigen specificity is unknown.

CD45RO negativity and positive selection for CCR7 defined naive CD8 cells, a population that excluded terminally differentiated effector memory CD45RA+ cells. Study-wide results and limits: A handful of donors had around 5% of their naive CD4 clonotypes in common. Rarefaction showed sorted-subset sequencing was incomplete despite large depth.

V lost 1 base to trimming and J lost 4 bases; unmatched junction nucleotides: 4. This CDR3 is built from 16 residues. CDR1 MGHRA and CDR2 YSYEKL come from the germline V gene. The origin of this receptor is a man between 18 and 35 years old in good health. Input material: naive CD8+ T cells sorted from blood. The gene calls are TRBV4-1 and TRBJ1-1, with 12 bases aligning to TRBD1. CDR3 sequence (DNA): TGCGCCAGCAGCCAAGCGGGACAGGGGGCGATCACTGAAGCTTTCTTT. Residues: CASSQAGQGAITEAFF.